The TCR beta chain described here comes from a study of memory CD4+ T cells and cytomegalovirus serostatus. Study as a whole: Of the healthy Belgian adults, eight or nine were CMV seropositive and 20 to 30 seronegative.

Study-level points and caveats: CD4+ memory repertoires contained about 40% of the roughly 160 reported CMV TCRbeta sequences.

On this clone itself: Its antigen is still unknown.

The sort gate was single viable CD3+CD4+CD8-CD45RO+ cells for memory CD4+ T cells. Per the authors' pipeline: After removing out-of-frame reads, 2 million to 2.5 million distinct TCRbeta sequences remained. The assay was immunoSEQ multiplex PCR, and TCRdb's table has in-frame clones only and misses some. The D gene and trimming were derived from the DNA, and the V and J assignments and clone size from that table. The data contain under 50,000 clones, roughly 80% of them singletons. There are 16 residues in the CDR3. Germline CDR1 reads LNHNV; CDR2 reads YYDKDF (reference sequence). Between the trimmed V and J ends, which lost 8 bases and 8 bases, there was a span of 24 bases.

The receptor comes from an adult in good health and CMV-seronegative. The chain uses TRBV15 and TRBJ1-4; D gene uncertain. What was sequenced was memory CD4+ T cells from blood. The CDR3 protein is CATGSVTLGIGEKLFF. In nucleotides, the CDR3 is TGTGCCACCGGGTCGGTTACGTTGGGTATAGGCGAAAAACTGTTTTTT.